A selection of T cell receptor beta chains follows, all from one sample in a study of response to subunit inactivated influenza vaccine. Via MiXCR, TCRdb re-called the RT-PCR reads, giving one row per CDR3 protein. This table holds some 190,000 distinct CDR3 sequences, approximately 15% found once. The sequencing here drew on CD8+ T cells sorted from PBMCs, taken around 5 days after vaccination. The receptors come from a man aged 45-60 years who received an inactivated influenza vaccine. Each CDR3 is given with its conserved first and last residue. D genes are given only for firm matches. Not all rows give a size; the values are once, few, many and, for expanded clones, a class.

V gene: TRBV7-2
clone size: NA
J gene: TRBJ2-7
D gene: NA
CDR3 protein: CASSWGSHFNYEQYF
CDR3 DNA: TGTGCCAGCAGTTGGGGGTCTCATTTTAACTACGAGCAGTACTTC

V gene: TRBV5-1
clone size: NA
J gene: TRBJ2-3
D gene: TRBD2
CDR3 protein: CASMPLTSGDTDTQYF
CDR3 DNA: TGCGCCAGCATGCCACTGACTAGCGGGGACACAGATACGCAGTATTTT

V gene: TRBV29-1
clone size: many
J gene: TRBJ2-7
D gene: TRBD2
CDR3 protein: CSVDGTSGGLPYEQYF
CDR3 DNA: TGCAGCGTTGATGGGACTAGCGGGGGCCTACCCTACGAGCAGTACTTC

V gene: TRBV5-1
clone size: few
J gene: TRBJ2-5
D gene: NA
CDR3 protein: CASSPFSSQETQYF
CDR3 DNA: TGCGCCAGCAGCCCGTTTTCCAGCCAAGAGACCCAGTACTTC

V gene: TRBV27
clone size: few
J gene: TRBJ2-5
D gene: TRBD2
CDR3 protein: CASSPSRGSGETQYF
CDR3 DNA: TGTGCCAGCAGTCCTTCTCGAGGTAGCGGGGAGACCCAGTACTTC

V gene: TRBV12-3/TRBV12-4
clone size: many
J gene: TRBJ2-5
D gene: NA
CDR3 protein: CASSTRQEMKETQYF
CDR3 DNA: TGTGCCAGCAGTACTAGACAGGAGATGAAAGAGACCCAGTACTTC

V gene: TRBV6-2/TRBV6-3
clone size: many
J gene: TRBJ2-7
D gene: TRBD1
CDR3 protein: CASSPGTADYYEQYF
CDR3 DNA: TGTGCCAGCAGCCCCGGGACAGCCGATTATTACGAGCAGTACTTC

V gene: TRBV5-6
clone size: NA
J gene: TRBJ2-5
D gene: NA
CDR3 protein: CASSFPEGEETQYF
CDR3 DNA: TGTGCCAGCAGCTTCCCCGAGGGGGAAGAGACCCAGTACTTC

V gene: TRBV4-1
clone size: NA
J gene: TRBJ1-4
D gene: TRBD1
CDR3 protein: CASKPGTGANEKLFF
CDR3 DNA: TGCGCCAGCAAACCTGGGACAGGGGCTAATGAAAAACTGTTTTTT

V gene: TRBV20-1
clone size: NA
J gene: TRBJ2-7
D gene: NA
CDR3 protein: CSARVGAGFYEQYF
CDR3 DNA: TGCAGTGCTAGGGTAGGGGCGGGGTTCTACGAGCAGTACTTC

V gene: TRBV7-6
clone size: few
J gene: TRBJ2-6
D gene: TRBD2
CDR3 protein: CASSQPAPGLAGIRANVLTF
CDR3 DNA: TGTGCCAGCAGCCAACCTGCACCGGGACTAGCGGGAATAAGGGCCAACGTCCTGACTTTC

V gene: TRBV27
clone size: few
J gene: TRBJ2-7
D gene: NA
CDR3 protein: CASSSTRGKAYEQYF
CDR3 DNA: TGTGCCAGCAGTTCCACTCGTGGTAAGGCCTACGAGCAGTACTTC

V gene: TRBV11-2
clone size: NA
J gene: TRBJ2-7
D gene: NA
CDR3 protein: CASSFYGGYELYF
CDR3 DNA: TGTGCCAGCAGCTTTTATGGGGGCTACGAGCTGTACTTC